This note documents a single TCR beta chain sequence. The sample is drawn from a study of blood T cell repertoires in COVID-19. Turning to the study itself: The United States, Italy and Spain supplied acute and convalescent COVID-19 samples.

Per germline, CDR1 SEHNR and CDR2 FQNEAQ (reference sequence). The CDR3 contains 15 residues. J gave up 9 bases and V 1 base, and 4 bases lay outside the gene matches. Study members were between about 18 and 95 years old and lived in 25 or so US regions. Only in-frame clones appear in the TCRdb table, and some are missing; sequencing was by immunoSEQ multiplex PCR. The table records approximately 490,000 clones, approximately 90% of them present only once. This chain uses TRBV7-9 with TRBJ1-6; TRBD1 agrees at 9 bases. Input material: PBMCs or T cells enriched from blood (not recorded which). The source of this sequence is a woman aged 18-35 years who had recovered from COVID-19. Here the CDR3 reads CASSLGQGESSPLHF. Here the CDR3 DNA reads TGTGCCAGCAGCTTAGGACAGGGGGAGAGTTCACCCCTCCACTTT.